The 8 T cell receptor beta chains given below trace back to one sample, sequenced in a study of shared clonotypes between healthy human individuals. The table came from immunoSEQ multiplex PCR; TCRdb's copy has only in-frame clones and leaves some out. The table lists approximately 500,000 clones, 79% of them singletons. The sequenced sample was PBMCs. Receptors originate from a woman aged 35 to 49 in good health. Some clones in this sample may be carry-over from other donors' samples.

This clone was seen only once. The gene calls are TRBV4-1 and TRBJ1-2; D not resolved. Between the trimmed V and J ends, which lost 0 bases and 0 bases, there was a span of 5 bases. Germline assignment: CDR1 MGHRA and CDR2 YSYEKL. The CDR3 is 14 amino acids. DNA of the CDR3: TGCGCCAGCAGCCAAGATCCCACTAACTATGGCTACACCTTC. Translation: CASSQDPTNYGYTF.

The V gene is TRBV10-3, the J gene TRBJ2-3, with 8 nucleotides matching TRBD1. The CDR3 is 17 amino acids. CDR1 and CDR2 (germline): ENHRY, SYGVKD. V lost 0 bases to trimming and J lost 6 bases; unmatched junction nucleotides: 11. As DNA, the CDR3 is TGTGCCATCAGTGAGTCTGGGGCAGACAGGGGTATGGATACGCAGTATTTT. It translates to CAISESGADRGMDTQYF.

The table lists this clone with a count of one. The J gene is TRBJ2-6, the V gene TRBV27; D is uncertain. The CDR3 contains 17 residues. Germline V CDR1 and CDR2: MNHEY, SMNVEV (reference sequence). The V end lost 5 bases, the J end lost 0 bases, and 14 bases lay between the germline ends. The CDR3 spells CASSRPTDNSGANVLTF. CDR3 nucleotide sequence: TGTGCCAGCAGTCGACCGACGGATAACTCTGGGGCCAACGTCCTGACTTTC.

The rearrangement joins TRBV27 to TRBJ2-1, with 10 bases fitting TRBD2. Trimming cost V 5 bases and J 4 bases; bases outside gene matches: 5. CDR1 MNHEY and CDR2 SMNVEV come from the germline V gene (reference sequence). The CDR3 has 15 amino acids. As DNA, the CDR3 is TGTGCCAGCAGTCTAGCGGGAGTGAATTACAATGAGCAGTTCTTC. Amino acid sequence: CASSLAGVNYNEQFF.

The gene calls are TRBV7-2 and TRBJ2-7; 9 bases align to TRBD2. CDR1 is SGHTA, CDR2 FQGNSA, per germline. After removal of 9 bases from V and 2 bases from J, the junction contained 8 bases not matched to a gene. The CDR3 is made up of 14 amino acids. The CDR3 DNA reads as TGTGCCAGTCTTTTGCGGGAGGGCCCCTACGAGCAGTACTTC. Translation: CASLLREGPYEQYF.

The rearrangement uses TRBV12-5 and TRBJ2-1, with 10 bases matching TRBD1. The CDR3 runs to 19 residues. The V segment lost 0 bases and the J segment 6 bases; nucleotides outside the gene matches: 14. Germline V gene lookup returns CDR1 LGHNT and CDR2 FRNRAP. In DNA, the CDR3 is TGTGCTAGTGGTTTGGTACGGTTCGGCGCGGGACAGGGGATCAATGAGCAGTTCTTC. Translation: CASGLVRFGAGQGINEQFF.

The genes are TRBV28 and TRBJ1-2, with TRBD1 as a possible D gene (6 bases). V dropped 3 bases and J dropped 3 bases, with 14 bases sitting between them. The CDR3 is 15 residues long. In germline, CDR1 is MDHEN, CDR2 SYDVKM. CDR3 amino acids: CASSFGGSKDYGYTF. In DNA, the CDR3 is TGTGCCAGCAGTTTCGGGGGCTCTAAGGACTATGGCTACACCTTC.

J is TRBJ2-7 and V is TRBV7-6; D uncertain. The CDR3 spans 17 residues. CDR1 is SGHVS and CDR2 is FNYEAQ in the germline V gene. Between the trimmed V and J ends, which lost 1 base and 4 bases, there was a span of 20 bases. The CDR3 bases are TGTGCCAGCAGCTTAGATTCCGGGCCCGCCAGCCTTTACGAGCAGTACTTC. It specifies CASSLDSGPASLYEQYF.